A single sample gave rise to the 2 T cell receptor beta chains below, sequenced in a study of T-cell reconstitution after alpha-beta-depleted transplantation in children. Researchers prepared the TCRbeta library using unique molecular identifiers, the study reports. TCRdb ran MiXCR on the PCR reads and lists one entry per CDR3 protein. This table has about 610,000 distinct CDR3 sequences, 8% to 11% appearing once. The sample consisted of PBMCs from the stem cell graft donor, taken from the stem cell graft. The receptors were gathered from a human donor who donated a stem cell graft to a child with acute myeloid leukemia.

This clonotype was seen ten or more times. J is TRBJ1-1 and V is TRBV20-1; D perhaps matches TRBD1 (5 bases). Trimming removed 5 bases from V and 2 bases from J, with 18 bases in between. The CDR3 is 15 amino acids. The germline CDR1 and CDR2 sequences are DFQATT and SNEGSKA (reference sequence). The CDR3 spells CSAGGALRGNTEAFF. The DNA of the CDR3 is TGCAGTGCTGGGGGTGCCCTAAGGGGAAACACTGAAGCTTTCTTT.

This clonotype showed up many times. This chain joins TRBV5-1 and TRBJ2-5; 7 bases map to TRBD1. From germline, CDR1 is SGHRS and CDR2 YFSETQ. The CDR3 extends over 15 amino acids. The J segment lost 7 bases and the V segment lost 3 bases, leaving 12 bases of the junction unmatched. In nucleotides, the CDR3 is TGCGCCAGCAGCTCCGTGACAGGGACACAGGGGACCCAGTACTTC. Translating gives CASSSVTGTQGTQYF.